This is a list of T cell receptor beta chains from one sample in a study of STAT5B mutations in CD4+ large granular lymphocyte leukemia. Sequencing was performed with immunoSEQ multiplex PCR; in TCRdb, only in-frame clones are kept and a portion is missing. The sample includes about 30,000 clones, about 81% seen only once; the top ten take over 3%. The sequencing sample was made of CD4+ T cells from blood buffy coats. Source of these receptors: a human donor in good health. Each CDR3 is given with its conserved first and last residue. The D gene is left open where the match is weak. Clone size is not always given. Where it is, it says once, few, many or a class for expanded clones.

v_gene	abundance	j_gene	d_gene	CDR3nt	CDR3aa
TRBV7-2	-	TRBJ2-5	TRBD2	TGTGCCAGCAGCTTGGGTAGCGGGCGCTTCGGGGAGACCCAGTACTTC	CASSLGSGRFGETQYF
TRBV19	few	TRBJ2-2	-	TGTGCCAGTAAGGGGCCTGAGGACACCGGGGAGCTGTTTTTT	CASKGPEDTGELFF
TRBV7-6	-	TRBJ2-5	TRBD1	TGTGCCAGCAGCCCCCGACAGGGGAAGGTAGCCGGGGAGACCCAGTACTTC	CASSPRQGKVAGETQYF
TRBV6-1	-	TRBJ2-7	TRBD1	TGTGCCAGCAGAGACAGGGTGGTTGGCGAGCAGTACTTC	CASRDRVVGEQYF
TRBV27	-	TRBJ2-1	-	TGTGCCAGCCAAAACTTGGGGGGACGCCTAATATACAATGAGCAGTTCTTC	CASQNLGGRLIYNEQFF
TRBV4-2	-	TRBJ2-3	-	TGTGCCAGCAGCCAAGATTTTTCTTACACAGATACGCAGTATTTT	CASSQDFSYTDTQYF
TRBV6-6	-	TRBJ1-1	-	TGTGCCAGCAGGCCTGGACAAGCTAACACTGAAGCTTTCTTT	CASRPGQANTEAFF
TRBV27	-	TRBJ2-3	-	TGTGCCAGCAGCCGAGGACAGACCCCGGATACGCAGTATTTT	CASSRGQTPDTQYF
TRBV6-1	-	TRBJ1-1	-	TGTGCCAGCAGTGAAACTACAGGGACGAACACTGAAGCTTTCTTT	CASSETTGTNTEAFF
TRBV4-3	-	TRBJ1-2	-	TGCGCCAGCAGCCAAGAGAGGGGATATGGTTACACCTTC	CASSQERGYGYTF
TRBV30	-	TRBJ2-7	-	TGTGCCTGGAGTCTCTGGACAGACACCACCTACGAGCAGTACTTC	CAWSLWTDTTYEQYF
TRBV7-2	-	TRBJ2-1	-	TGTGCCAGCAGCTTAGCAGCCGGGGCCAATGAGCAGTTCTTC	CASSLAAGANEQFF
TRBV7-2	once	TRBJ2-2	TRBD2	TGTGCCAGCAGCCCGGGGGGTCCCGGGGAGCTGTTTTTT	CASSPGGPGELFF
TRBV30	-	TRBJ2-4	-	TGTGCCTGGGGGTCTGGGGCCAAAAACATTCAGTACTTC	CAWGSGAKNIQYF
TRBV19	-	TRBJ2-7	TRBD2	TGTGCCAGTAGTATATACGGGAGGGGGAACGAGCAGTACTTC	CASSIYGRGNEQYF
TRBV9	-	TRBJ2-3	-	TGTGCCAGCAGCGTAGGAGGTCCTAGCACAGATACGCAGTATTTT	CASSVGGPSTDTQYF
TRBV6-1	few	TRBJ1-2	TRBD1	TGTGCCAGCAGTGACAAGACAGGGGGCGGTTTAAGCTATGGCTACACCTTC	CASSDKTGGGLSYGYTF
TRBV19	-	TRBJ1-1	-	TGTGCCAGTAGGTCCCCCCGGGTGAACACTGAAGCTTTCTTT	CASRSPRVNTEAFF
TRBV28	few	TRBJ2-1	TRBD2	TGTGCCAGCCGAGCGGGAGGGCCGGTCAATGAGCAGTTCTTC	CASRAGGPVNEQFF
TRBV19	-	TRBJ2-1	-	TGTGCCAGTAGTGATCGGACAGCACAGTTCTTC	CASSDRTAQFF
TRBV11-2	-	TRBJ2-2	TRBD2	TGTGCCAGCAGACCTAGCGGGACGAACACCGGGGAGCTGTTTTTT	CASRPSGTNTGELFF
TRBV30	-	TRBJ1-6	-	TGTGCCGCAACAGGACGGTTTAATTCACCCCTCCACTTT	CAATGRFNSPLHF
TRBV19	once	TRBJ2-5	-	TGTGCCAGTAGCCCCGGGAGACAGACCCAGTACTTC	CASSPGRQTQYF
TRBV30	few	TRBJ2-2	-	TGTGCCTGGAGTAAGGGCAGTCACACCGGGGAGCTGTTTTTT	CAWSKGSHTGELFF
TRBV30	-	TRBJ2-5	-	TGTGCCTGGAGCGGCGAGACCCAGTACTTC	CAWSGETQYF
TRBV9	-	TRBJ1-2	-	TGTGCCAGCAGCGTAGGAGACAAGATCTATGGCTACACCTTC	CASSVGDKIYGYTF
TRBV7-9	-	TRBJ2-1	TRBD1	TGTGCCAGCAGCTTGGGACAGCTAGGTAGTGAGGAGCAGTTCTTC	CASSLGQLGSEEQFF
TRBV5-1	-	TRBJ2-7	TRBD2	TGCGCCAGCAGCTTGGTAGCGGGAGGGATGAACGAGCAGTACTTC	CASSLVAGGMNEQYF
TRBV18	few	TRBJ2-7	TRBD1	TGTGCCAGCTCAGCTTCGACAGGGGGAGACTACGAGCAGTACTTC	CASSASTGGDYEQYF
TRBV11-3	-	TRBJ2-2	-	TGTGCCAGCAGCTTAGGGACGGGAACGAACACCGGGGAGCTGTTTTTT	CASSLGTGTNTGELFF
TRBV6-5	-	TRBJ1-6	-	TGTGCCAGCAGTTACCAGGGACCAGGGGTGATACCCCTCCACTTT	CASSYQGPGVIPLHF
TRBV10-3	-	TRBJ2-1	TRBD1	TGTGCCATCACCAAAGGACAGGGTAACAATGAGCAGTTCTTC	CAITKGQGNNEQFF
TRBV4-3	-	TRBJ2-5	-	TGCGCCAGCAGCCAAGGACTGGGGGCAGAGACCCAGTACTTC	CASSQGLGAETQYF
TRBV15	few	TRBJ1-5	-	TGTGCCACCAGCAGAGGAGACGGACGCAATCAGCCCCAGCATTTT	CATSRGDGRNQPQHF
TRBV5-4	-	TRBJ2-3	TRBD2	TGTGCCAGCAGCCGGACTAGCGGGAGTGGGTCTAGCACAGATACGCAGTATTTT	CASSRTSGSGSSTDTQYF
TRBV2	-	TRBJ2-5	-	TGTGCCAGCAGAGGGGACCCAGAGACCCAGTACTTC	CASRGDPETQYF
TRBV20-1	-	TRBJ2-7	-	TGCAGTGCCCCGGGGGGCCACGAGCAGTACTTC	CSAPGGHEQYF
TRBV4-3	few	TRBJ2-2	TRBD2	TGCGCCAGCACCCTAGCGGGACGGACCGGGGAGCTGTTTTTT	CASTLAGRTGELFF
TRBV5-1	-	TRBJ2-7	TRBD1	TGCGCCAGCGGATTTTCTAACGGGACAGGCTACGAGCAGTACTTC	CASGFSNGTGYEQYF
TRBV9	-	TRBJ2-6	-	TGTGCCAGCAGCGTGCAACGGAAGGGAGGGGCCAACGTCCTGACTTTC	CASSVQRKGGANVLTF
TRBV9	-	TRBJ2-1	-	TGTGCCAGCAGCGTAGTAGGAGGGAACAATGAGCAGTTCTTC	CASSVVGGNNEQFF
TRBV29-1	-	TRBJ1-2	-	TGCAGCGTTGATTTGGGTGGTACGCGGGGCTACACCTTC	CSVDLGGTRGYTF